The 30 T cell receptor beta chains in this list originate from one sample, sequenced in a study of blood T cell repertoires in COVID-19. This table comes from immunoSEQ multiplex PCR, and its TCRdb copy is limited to in-frame clones, with some not included. The table lists about 110,000 clones, 70% to 90% of them singletons, with roughly 5% in the top ten. Sequencing used peripheral blood. Every receptor here comes from a human donor in a cohort sampled during active COVID-19.

This clone was observed a few times. This chain joins TRBV6-2 or TRBV6-3 and TRBJ2-1; no clear D gene. The V end was cut by 5 bases, the J end by 2 bases, with 13 bases between. Per germline, CDR1 MNHEY and CDR2 SVGEGT. This CDR3 is built from 15 residues. CDR3: CASSPTVITYNEQFF. CDR3 DNA: TGTGCCAGCAGTCCAACTGTTATAACCTACAATGAGCAGTTCTTC.

The rearrangement links TRBV27 to TRBJ2-7; 7 bases are a match to TRBD1. The CDR3 contains 15 residues. Germline CDR1 MNHEY, CDR2 SMNVEV (reference sequence). V was clipped by 4 bases and J by 3 bases; unmatched bases: 9. CDR3 DNA sequence: TGTGCCAGCAGTTATACCCGGGACAGCGTCTACGAGCAGTACTTC. Its translation is CASSYTRDSVYEQYF.

The CDR3 sequence: CASSTTGGSSYEQYF. The CDR3 bases are TGTGCCAGCTCAACGACAGGGGGTTCTAGCTACGAGCAGTACTTC. The V and J genes are TRBV18 and TRBJ2-7; 9 bases agree with TRBD1. The CDR3 sequence is 15 residues long. Germline V gives CDR1 KGHSH, CDR2 LQKENI. The ends lost 5 bases at V and 3 bases at J; junction bases unmatched: 8.

Here the CDR3 DNA reads TGCGCCAGCAGCTGGAAGACAGGGGAATGGGATGAGCAGTTCTTC. Residues: CASSWKTGEWDEQFF. The gene calls are TRBV5-1 and TRBJ2-1; TRBD1 agrees at 8 bases. Germline-derived CDR1 and CDR2 are SGHRS and YFSETQ. The CDR3 has 15 amino acids. V dropped 3 bases and J dropped 8; count of bases not matched to a gene: 10.

CDR3 nucleotide sequence: TGTGCCAGCAGTGAGAGACAGGGGACTGAAGCTTTCTTT. It codes for CASSERQGTEAFF. The V gene is TRBV27, the J gene TRBJ1-1; 8 bases map to TRBD1. This CDR3 contains 13 residues. Germline V lookup: CDR1 MNHEY, CDR2 SMNVEV (reference sequence). Trimming took 5 bases from V and 5 from J; bases not matched to a gene: 4.

The V gene is TRBV29-1, the J gene TRBJ2-3; D uncertain. Deletions cut 2 bases from V and 0 bases from J, with 3 bases between. CDR3 size: 12 residues. Per the germline V gene, CDR1 is SQVTM and CDR2 is ANQGSEA. The DNA of the CDR3 is TGCAGCGTTGAACCGAGCACAGATACGCAGTATTTT. It yields the protein CSVEPSTDTQYF.

This clone was seen just once. This rearrangement joins TRBV9 to TRBJ2-3, with 10 bases lining up with TRBD2. The CDR3 extends over 17 amino acids. Germline V gives CDR1 SGDLS, CDR2 YYNGEE. V lost 4 bases and J lost 1; bases outside the gene matches: 9. The CDR3 DNA reads as TGTGCCAGCAGCTCACTCCCCGGGACTAGCGGCACAGATACGCAGTATTTT. Its protein product is CASSSLPGTSGTDTQYF.

The chain combines TRBV5-1 with TRBJ2-6; 8 bases fit TRBD1. Germline CDR1 reads SGHRS; CDR2 reads YFSETQ. CDR3 length: 18 amino acids. J lost 0 bases, V lost 4 bases, and 9 bases had no gene match. CDR3 sequence reads: CASSVRGQAVSGANVLTF. The DNA for the CDR3 is TGCGCCAGCAGCGTAAGGGGACAGGCCGTCTCTGGGGCCAACGTCCTGACTTTC.

The chain uses TRBV6-6 and TRBJ1-1; TRBD1 might be the D (6 bases). Germline CDR1 MNHNY, CDR2 SVGAGI (reference sequence). This CDR3 spans 13 amino acids. Trimming removed 5 bases from V and 0 bases from J, with 7 bases in between. CDR3 protein: CASSGQLNTEAFF. CDR3 nucleotide sequence: TGTGCCAGCAGTGGACAGTTGAACACTGAAGCTTTCTTT.

The chain combines TRBV6-1 with TRBJ1-4; D is ambiguous. There are 15 residues in the CDR3. V was shortened by 0 bases and J by 8 bases, with 13 bases between the two germline ends. The germline V gene has CDR1 MNHNS and CDR2 SASEGT. In DNA form, the CDR3 reads TGTGCCAGCAGTGAAGCGGCAGGCTTACGGGAAAAACTGTTTTTT. Translated: CASSEAAGLREKLFF.

The chain carries TRBV5-1 and TRBJ1-1; D is uncertain. The V gene's germline CDR1 is SGHRS and CDR2 YFSETQ. Trimming took off 0 bases at V and 1 base at J, with 7 bases between the two ends. This CDR3 spans 14 amino acids. This chain's CDR3 is CASSLVLANTEAFF. CDR3 bases: TGCGCCAGCAGCTTGGTTTTAGCGAACACTGAAGCTTTCTTT.

J is TRBJ1-2 and V is TRBV19; D is possibly TRBD1 (6 bases). Germline CDR1 LNHDA, CDR2 SQIVND (reference sequence). V was pared by 6 bases and J by 4 bases, with 15 bases between. This CDR3 has 14 residues. CDR3 in amino acids: CASRLTGVLYGYTF. The CDR3 nucleotides are TGTGCCAGTAGATTGACAGGCGTCCTCTATGGCTACACCTTC. The variable domain in full, with the rest retrieved from reference TRBV19 and TRBJ1-2, is DGGITQSPKYLFRKEGQNVTLSCEQNLNHDAMYWYRQDPGQGLRLIYYSQIVNDFQKGDIAEGYSVSREKKESFPLTVTSAQKNPTAFYLCASRLTGVLYGYTFGSGTRLTVV.

V usage is TRBV10-3 and J usage is TRBJ1-5; 7 bases match TRBD1. The CDR3 is 15 residues long. CDR1 is ENHRY, CDR2 SYGVKD, per germline. The V and J ends lost 5 bases and 5 bases, in that order; junction bases with no gene match: 9. The CDR3 DNA sequence: TGTGCCATCAGTCTTTCTAGGGACAGAGATCAGCCCCAGCATTTT. This gives the protein CAISLSRDRDQPQHF.

The chain employs TRBV27 and TRBJ1-6, with TRBD1 identical over 7 bases. With V trimmed by 7 bases and J by 4 bases, 7 bases remained unmatched. In germline, CDR1 is MNHEY, CDR2 SMNVEV (reference sequence). This CDR3 region has 15 residues. The CDR3 loop reads CASNAGRGYNSPLHF. The CDR3 DNA follows: TGTGCCAGCAACGCCGGCAGGGGGTATAATTCACCCCTCCACTTT.

The chain has TRBV9 and TRBJ2-3; maybe TRBD2 (6 bases). Germline V lookup: CDR1 SGDLS, CDR2 YYNGEE. V lost 1 base and J 3 bases, leaving 15 bases between the germline ends. This CDR3 has 16 amino acids. The CDR3 spells CASSVLARDFTDTQYF. The CDR3 coding sequence is TGTGCCAGCAGCGTACTAGCGCGAGATTTTACAGATACGCAGTATTTT.

CDR3 residues: CATAVEGNTDTQYF. CDR3 DNA sequence: TGTGCCACCGCCGTGGAGGGGAACACAGATACGCAGTATTTT. The chain combines TRBV2 with TRBJ2-3, with D tentatively TRBD2 (6 bases). V was trimmed by 10 bases and J by 2 bases, leaving 16 bases between them. The CDR3 is made up of 14 amino acids. Germline V gene data show CDR1 as SNHLY and CDR2 as FYNNEI.

The rearrangement links TRBV4-3 to TRBJ2-4; no firm D call. Trimming left V 0 bases short and J 2 bases short, with 5 bases between. The CDR3 consists of 14 residues. Germline CDR1 is LGHNA and CDR2 is YSLEER. This chain's CDR3 is CASSQDSSKNIQYF. The CDR3, as DNA: TGCGCCAGCAGCCAAGACAGTTCCAAAAACATTCAGTACTTC.

The CDR3 spells CASSFPSTGGEAFF. As DNA, the CDR3 is TGTGCCAGCAGCTTCCCCAGTACAGGGGGCGAAGCTTTCTTT. The chain has TRBV11-2 and TRBJ1-1; the match to TRBD1 covers 9 bases. V dropped 3 bases and J dropped 8; count of bases not matched to a gene: 7. CDR3 size: 14 residues. Germline V gives CDR1 SGHAT, CDR2 FQNNGV.

The genes are TRBV5-1 and TRBJ1-2; no clear D. CDR1 SGHRS and CDR2 YFSETQ come from the germline V gene. The CDR3 runs 13 residues. Trimming removed 1 base from V and 2 bases from J, with 6 bases in between. The CDR3 DNA reads as TGCGCCAGCAGCTTGCGCAGGAACTATGGCTACACCTTC. Its protein product is CASSLRRNYGYTF.

The chain recombines TRBV19 with TRBJ2-2, with D perhaps TRBD2 (6 bases). There are 17 residues in the CDR3. Germline loops: CDR1 LNHDA, CDR2 SQIVND (reference sequence). Trimming cost V 1 base and J 4 bases, with 16 bases left between them. The CDR3 sequence: CASSIGGVAWGTGELFF. In nucleotides, the CDR3 is TGTGCCAGTAGTATAGGCGGGGTGGCCTGGGGCACCGGGGAGCTGTTTTTT.

The chain links TRBV6-5 to TRBJ1-6; 8 nucleotides line up with TRBD1. Germline V gives CDR1 MNHEY, CDR2 SVGAGI. This CDR3 comprises 15 residues. The ends lost 5 bases at V and 9 bases at J; junction bases unmatched: 9. CDR3 sequence (DNA): TGTGCCAGCAGTCGACAGGACAGGGCGTCTTCACCCCTCCACTTT. This codes for CASSRQDRASSPLHF.

This chain joins TRBV25-1 and TRBJ2-2, with D tentatively TRBD1 (6 bases). The CDR3 totals 15 residues. Trimming pared 4 bases from V and 0 bases from J, leaving 9 bases between. Germline CDR1 MGHDK, CDR2 SYGVNS. The CDR3 nucleotides are TGTGCCAGCAGTGCTTCAGGGGCGAACACCGGGGAGCTGTTTTTT. Translating it yields CASSASGANTGELFF.

V usage is TRBV7-8 and J usage is TRBJ2-1, with TRBD2 matching over 13 bases. Germline V gene lookup returns CDR1 SGHVS and CDR2 FQNEAQ. Trimming at V came to 5 bases and at J to 9 bases, leaving 16 bases not matched to a gene. The length of the CDR3 is 18 residues. CDR3 nucleotide sequence: TGTGCCAGCAGCCCCTATCGACTAGCGGGGGGCCCGGGGGGTGAGCAGTTCTTC. It translates to CASSPYRLAGGPGGEQFF.

The chain has TRBV6-1 and TRBJ1-1; D may be TRBD1 (5 bases). Germline lookup yields CDR1 MNHNS and CDR2 SASEGT. V was pared by 3 bases and J by 0 bases, with 14 bases between. The CDR3 consists of 16 residues. CDR3 protein: CASSDRGGAVNTEAFF. CDR3 in DNA: TGTGCCAGCAGTGATCGGGGAGGGGCAGTGAACACTGAAGCTTTCTTT.

V gene TRBV18 combines with J gene TRBJ1-1; D is unresolved. The CDR3 sequence is 14 residues long. Germline loops: CDR1 KGHSH, CDR2 LQKENI. Trimming left V 2 bases short and J 4 bases short, with 11 bases between. CDR3 loop: CASSPGLVVTEAFF. The DNA for the CDR3 is TGTGCCAGCTCACCAGGGCTGGTGGTCACTGAAGCTTTCTTT.

CDR3 in amino acids: CASSYNRDRDEQFF. CDR3 in DNA: TGTGCCAGCAGTTACAACCGGGACAGGGATGAGCAGTTCTTC. The chain couples TRBV6-5 to TRBJ2-1; 9 bases align to TRBD1. The CDR3 is 14 residues long. Losses at the gene ends were 2 bases for V and 8 bases for J; bases not matched to a gene: 4. CDR1 MNHEY and CDR2 SVGAGI come from the germline V gene.

J is TRBJ1-3 and V is TRBV6-5; weak D call: TRBD1 (6 bases). Germline V lookup: CDR1 MNHEY, CDR2 SVGAGI. This CDR3 contains 15 residues. The V gene lost 6 bases and the J gene lost 4 bases, with 16 bases spanning the gap. CDR3 residues: CASSQGIGQGNTIYF. The CDR3 bases are TGTGCCAGCAGCCAGGGGATTGGGCAGGGAAACACCATATATTTT.

This chain uses TRBV28 with TRBJ2-1; D is ambiguous. The CDR3 extends over 16 amino acids. The V gene's germline CDR1 is MDHEN and CDR2 SYDVKM. V lost 5 bases to trimming and J lost 4 bases, with 18 bases between them. The CDR3 bases are TGTGCCAGCAGTACCCGACGGAGAGGCAGATACAATGAGCAGTTCTTC. This gives the protein CASSTRRRGRYNEQFF. Combining the CDR3 with reference TRBV28 and TRBJ2-1 gives the whole variable domain DVKVTQSSRYLVKRTGEKVFLECVQDMDHENMFWYRQDPGLGLRLIYFSYDVKMKEKGDIPEGYSVSREKKERFSLILESASTNQTSMYLCASSTRRRGRYNEQFFGPGTRLTVL.

This clone was seen just once. The chain carries TRBV5-5 and TRBJ2-1; TRBD2 is a possible D gene (6 bases). V was shortened by 0 bases and J by 11 bases, with 18 bases between the two germline ends. The CDR3 extends over 15 amino acids. Per germline, CDR1 SGHKS and CDR2 YYEKEE (reference sequence). For the CDR3, the DNA is TGTGCCAGCAGCTTGGGCGGGGTGGGAGGAGTCCAGCAGTTCTTC. It translates to CASSLGGVGGVQQFF.

This clone was observed once. A read error may produce the germline difference seen at one junction end. The rearrangement links TRBV4-3 to TRBJ2-7; possibly TRBD2 for D (5 bases). CDR1 LGHNA and CDR2 YSLEER come from the germline V gene. The CDR3 spans 14 residues. CDR3 protein: CASSQGGSGYQQYF. CDR3 nucleotide sequence: TGCGCCAGCAGCCAAGGTGGGAGCGGCTACCAGCAGTACTTC.